The rows below give T cell receptor beta chains drawn from one sample of a study of cytomegalovirus exposure and HLA in healthy donors. This table comes from immunoSEQ multiplex PCR, and its TCRdb copy is limited to in-frame clones, with some not included. The data hold around 120,000 clones, with roughly 69% observed a single time. The sample was PBMCs. These TCRs come from a woman aged 35 to 49 in good health and CMV-seropositive. CDR3s include the opening cysteine and the closing phenylalanine or tryptophan. Fields, in order: D gene, J gene, V gene, clone size, CDR3 protein, CDR3 DNA. The D gene is left open where the match is weak. Expanded clones are given a class, and other clones once, few, many or no size at all.

d_call: .; j_call: TRBJ1-1; v_call: TRBV19; clone_size: .; cdr3_aa: CASSIRSGQMNTEAFF; cdr3_nt: TGTGCCAGTAGTATTCGGTCGGGACAAATGAACACTGAAGCTTTCTTT
d_call: .; j_call: TRBJ1-2; v_call: TRBV5-4; clone_size: .; cdr3_aa: CASSFQGASYGYTF; cdr3_nt: TGTGCCAGCAGCTTTCAGGGTGCGAGCTATGGCTACACCTTC
d_call: TRBD1; j_call: TRBJ2-7; v_call: TRBV5-5; clone_size: .; cdr3_aa: CASSLVPGGLWEQYF; cdr3_nt: TGTGCCAGCAGCTTGGTGCCAGGGGGCCTCTGGGAGCAGTACTTC
d_call: .; j_call: TRBJ2-5; v_call: TRBV4-3; clone_size: few; cdr3_aa: CASSLGGRETQYF; cdr3_nt: TGCGCCAGCAGCCTTGGGGGCCGGGAGACCCAGTACTTC
d_call: .; j_call: TRBJ2-1; v_call: TRBV27; clone_size: once; cdr3_aa: CASSSGVGGPYNEQFF; cdr3_nt: TGTGCCAGCAGTTCCGGGGTGGGGGGACCCTACAATGAGCAGTTCTTC
d_call: .; j_call: TRBJ2-1; v_call: TRBV29-1; clone_size: .; cdr3_aa: CSVPPGVPYNEQFF; cdr3_nt: TGCAGCGTCCCCCCAGGGGTCCCATACAATGAGCAGTTCTTC
d_call: TRBD2; j_call: TRBJ2-5; v_call: TRBV30; clone_size: .; cdr3_aa: CAWKIAGGETQYF; cdr3_nt: TGTGCCTGGAAAATAGCGGGAGGAGAGACCCAGTACTTC
d_call: TRBD2; j_call: TRBJ2-1; v_call: TRBV7-9; clone_size: .; cdr3_aa: CASSPSGSSEQFF; cdr3_nt: TGTGCCAGCAGCCCCAGCGGGAGTAGTGAGCAGTTCTTC
d_call: TRBD1; j_call: TRBJ1-2; v_call: TRBV7-8; clone_size: .; cdr3_aa: CASSLGDRRTGYTF; cdr3_nt: TGTGCCAGCAGCTTAGGGGACAGGCGGACGGGCTACACCTTC
d_call: TRBD1; j_call: TRBJ1-6; v_call: TRBV27; clone_size: .; cdr3_aa: CASSLGTGGGSPLHF; cdr3_nt: TGTGCCAGCAGTTTGGGGACAGGGGGTGGTTCACCCCTCCACTTT
d_call: .; j_call: TRBJ2-7; v_call: TRBV25-1; clone_size: few; cdr3_aa: CASSEWSVHEQYF; cdr3_nt: TGTGCCAGCAGTGAATGGTCAGTCCACGAGCAGTACTTC
d_call: .; j_call: TRBJ1-1; v_call: TRBV29-1; clone_size: .; cdr3_aa: CSVSEGEAFF; cdr3_nt: TGCAGCGTTTCGGAGGGAGAAGCTTTCTTT
d_call: TRBD1; j_call: TRBJ2-1; v_call: TRBV5-6; clone_size: .; cdr3_aa: CASSLFWSGGQGLNEQFF; cdr3_nt: TGTGCCAGCAGCTTGTTTTGGTCGGGGGGACAGGGTCTTAATGAGCAGTTCTTC
d_call: TRBD2; j_call: TRBJ2-7; v_call: TRBV4-1; clone_size: .; cdr3_aa: CASSHATSGDEQYF; cdr3_nt: TGCGCCAGCAGCCATGCGACTAGCGGTGACGAGCAGTACTTC
d_call: TRBD2; j_call: TRBJ2-5; v_call: TRBV11-2; clone_size: .; cdr3_aa: CASSLVAGEETQYF; cdr3_nt: TGTGCCAGCAGCTTAGTGGCGGGGGAGGAGACCCAGTACTTC
d_call: TRBD1; j_call: TRBJ1-5; v_call: TRBV2; clone_size: .; cdr3_aa: CASRGGQGAGQPQHF; cdr3_nt: TGTGCCAGCAGGGGGGGACAGGGGGCAGGTCAGCCCCAGCATTTT
d_call: .; j_call: TRBJ1-1; v_call: TRBV21-1; clone_size: .; cdr3_aa: CASILAGGTEAFF; cdr3_nt: TGTGCCAGCATCCTCGCGGGAGGAACTGAAGCTTTCTTT